The 27 T cell receptor beta chains in this list originate from one sample, sequenced in a study of lymphopenia after photon versus proton radiotherapy (dated by TCRdb to 2018 to 2020). Library preparation employed the immunoSEQ multiplex PCR assay. The table was pulled from immuneACCESS by TCRdb, which kept in-frame rearrangements only. Such tables lose some clones; where checked, under half of the loss comes from unresolved V genes, and the rest has no known cause. Counted in this sample were some 29,000 clones; approximately 86% of them appeared once. The ten top clones hold around 50% of the sample. The sequences come from peripheral blood, collected from a patient treated with proton-based radiotherapy. These receptors were collected from a woman aged 60-75 years with cholangiocarcinoma. Some clones in this sample may be carry-over from other donors' samples.

This clone was seen a single time. The V and J genes are TRBV9 and TRBJ2-7; 7 bases are shared with TRBD1. With V trimmed by 4 bases and J by 2 bases, 3 bases remained unmatched. The CDR3 is 13 amino acids. CDR1 and CDR2 (germline): SGDLS, YYNGEE. DNA of the CDR3: TGTGCCAGCAGCTCCACAGGGGCCTACGAGCAGTACTTC. Protein product: CASSSTGAYEQYF.

The chain combines TRBV10-1 with TRBJ1-1; a weak D match, TRBD1 (5 bases). Trimming removed 5 bases from V and 1 base from J, with 8 bases in between. The CDR3 has 13 residues. The germline gives CDR1 WNHNN, CDR2 SYGVQD (reference sequence). CDR3 amino acids: CASSKTANTEAFF. CDR3 coding DNA: TGCGCCAGCAGTAAGACAGCGAACACTGAAGCTTTCTTT.

The chain is built from TRBV9 and TRBJ2-2; D not certain. V was clipped by 0 bases and J by 7 bases, with 4 bases between them. Germline CDR1 and CDR2: SGDLS and YYNGEE. CDR3 length: 12 residues. Here the CDR3 DNA reads TGTGCCAGCAGCGTAGATGGCGGGGAGCTGTTTTTT. Translating it yields CASSVDGGELFF.

The rearrangement joins TRBV5-4 to TRBJ2-5; D call uncertain. Trimming cost V 0 bases and J 1 base, with 10 bases left between them. Germline CDR1 reads SGHNT; CDR2 reads YYREEE (reference sequence). This CDR3 has 15 residues. The CDR3 region is CASSLVLSGQETQYF. The CDR3, as DNA: TGTGCCAGCAGCTTGGTACTTTCAGGCCAAGAGACCCAGTACTTC.

This rearrangement joins TRBV7-2 to TRBJ2-5; D gene unclear. CDR1 is SGHTA, CDR2 FQGNSA, per germline. The CDR3 loop spans 12 amino acids. V gave up 5 bases and J gave up 5 bases, with 9 bases separating them. CDR3 coding DNA: TGTGCCAGCAGCAAGCCGGCCGAGACCCAGTACTTC. Translated: CASSKPAETQYF. The full variable domain, its missing parts supplied by reference TRBV7-2 and TRBJ2-5, is GAGVSQSPSNKVTEKGKDVELRCDPISGHTALYWYRQSLGQGLEFLIYFQGNSAPDKSGLPSDRFSAERTGGSVSTLTIQRTQQEDSAVYLCASSKPAETQYFGPGTRLLVL.

This rearrangement joins TRBV6-1 to TRBJ2-3, with D perhaps TRBD2 (6 bases). The CDR3 spans 15 residues. Germline loops: CDR1 MNHNS, CDR2 SASEGT. V lost 7 bases and J 0 bases, leaving 14 bases between the germline ends. DNA of the CDR3: TGTGCCAGCATTCGGGACTTCTCAAGCACAGATACGCAGTATTTT. Translation gives CASIRDFSSTDTQYF.

This clone was detected a few times. V usage is TRBV28 and J usage is TRBJ1-2, with D perhaps TRBD1 (5 bases). V dropped 8 bases and J dropped 8 bases, with 15 bases sitting between them. From germline, CDR1 is MDHEN and CDR2 SYDVKM. The CDR3 length is 12 residues. The CDR3 loop is CASLSMRQGYTF. The CDR3, as DNA: TGTGCCAGCCTATCCATGAGACAGGGCTACACCTTC.

The chain is built from TRBV27 and TRBJ1-6; D unresolved. The CDR3 runs 18 residues. Trimming stripped 3 bases from V and 4 bases from J, with 19 bases between. Germline V gene sequence: CDR1 MNHEY, CDR2 SMNVEV (reference sequence). The CDR3 is CASSFSVPRVRYNSPLHF. CDR3 sequence (DNA): TGTGCCAGCAGTTTTTCCGTCCCTCGGGTCAGATATAATTCACCCCTCCACTTT.

This clone appeared a single time. The chain is built from TRBV5-6 and TRBJ1-5, with D perhaps TRBD1 (5 bases). V lost 1 base and J 4 bases, leaving 21 bases between the germline ends. The CDR3 has 18 residues. Germline V lookup: CDR1 SGHDT, CDR2 YYEEEE. The CDR3 nucleotides read TGTGCCAGCAGCTTGTGGTTGGGACTCGGATGGGGGAATCAGCCCCAGCATTTT. Amino acid sequence: CASSLWLGLGWGNQPQHF. Together with reference TRBV5-6 and TRBJ1-5, the CDR3 gives the full variable domain: DAGVTQSPTHLIKTRGQQVTLRCSPKSGHDTVSWYQQALGQGPQFIFQYYEEEERQRGNFPDRFSGHQFPNYSSELNVNALLLGDSALYLCASSLWLGLGWGNQPQHFGDGTRLSIL.

The V gene is TRBV7-2, the J gene TRBJ2-5; the D is unclear. The V gene lost 5 bases and the J gene lost 5 bases, with 9 bases spanning the gap. CDR1 is SGHTA, CDR2 FQGNSA, per germline. The CDR3 sequence is 12 residues long. Here the CDR3 DNA reads TGTGCCAGCAGCCCCTTGGGGGAGACCCAGTACTTC. Translating gives CASSPLGETQYF.

The chain couples TRBV20-1 to TRBJ2-5, with D unresolved. The CDR3 is 10 amino acids. V dropped 0 bases and J dropped 5 bases, with 1 base sitting between them. Germline V lookup: CDR1 DFQATT, CDR2 SNEGSKA (reference sequence). CDR3 nucleotides: TGCAGTGCTAGAGAGGAGACCCAGTACTTC. Translation: CSAREETQYF.

A remark on this clone: Distinct nucleotide sequences in the sample also encode this CDR3. The V and J genes are TRBV27 and TRBJ1-5; D is undetermined. This CDR3 contains 14 residues. V lost 8 bases and J lost 3, with 14 bases in between. Germline V gene lookup returns CDR1 MNHEY and CDR2 SMNVEV (reference sequence). The CDR3 DNA sequence: TGTGCCAGCCGACCTAGGCAGTTCAATCAGCCCCAGCATTTT. This gives the protein CASRPRQFNQPQHF.

This sequence joins TRBV5-1 and TRBJ2-2, with TRBD1 identical over 7 bases. The CDR3 contains 15 residues. Per germline, CDR1 SGHRS and CDR2 YFSETQ. The ends lost 7 bases at V and 7 bases at J; junction bases unmatched: 13. The CDR3 region is CASQGKGAYGGELFF. DNA for the CDR3: TGCGCCAGCCAGGGGAAGGGGGCATATGGCGGGGAGCTGTTTTTT.

In this sample, this clone turned up once. The rearrangement joins TRBV7-6 to TRBJ1-5, with no clear D. V gave up 1 base and J gave up 7 bases, with 17 bases separating them. CDR1 is SGHVS and CDR2 is FNYEAQ in the germline V gene. This CDR3 contains 16 residues. For the CDR3, the DNA is TGTGCCAGCAGCTTAGGCCCCAGTTTAACGCGGCAGCCCCAGCATTTT. It encodes CASSLGPSLTRQPQHF.

The chain recombines TRBV14 with TRBJ2-6; D not resolved. This CDR3 spans 14 amino acids. Looked up from germline, CDR1 is SGHDN and CDR2 is FVKESK. The V end was cut by 1 base, the J end by 0 bases, with 1 base between. Here the CDR3 DNA reads TGTGCCAGCAGCCAAGTCTCTGGGGCCAACGTCCTGACTTTC. Translating it yields CASSQVSGANVLTF.

V usage is TRBV20-1 and J usage is TRBJ2-1; D is unresolved. The CDR3 is 10 residues long. Trimming took off 3 bases at V and 7 bases at J, with 4 bases between the two ends. Germline V gene data show CDR1 as DFQATT and CDR2 as SNEGSKA (reference sequence). The CDR3 DNA follows: TGCAGTGCTAGGTGGAATGAGCAGTTCTTC. Its protein is CSARWNEQFF.

V usage is TRBV9 and J usage is TRBJ2-2, with 12 nucleotides matching TRBD1. The ends lost 4 bases at V and 3 bases at J; junction bases unmatched: 10. The CDR3 length is 18 residues. The V gene's germline CDR1 is SGDLS and CDR2 YYNGEE. The CDR3 DNA reads as TGTGCCAGCAGCCGGGGACAGGGGGCGCCTCTGGACACCGGGGAGCTGTTTTTT. Translating gives CASSRGQGAPLDTGELFF.

This chain connects TRBV5-6 to TRBJ1-2; no reliable D call. This CDR3 spans 12 amino acids. Germline V gene lookup returns CDR1 SGHDT and CDR2 YYEEEE. Between the trimmed V and J ends, which lost 4 bases and 7 bases, there was a span of 11 bases. The CDR3 is CASSPDRTGYTF. The CDR3 region has the DNA TGTGCCAGCAGCCCGGACCGAACTGGCTACACCTTC.

The chain uses TRBV4-1 and TRBJ2-1; 9 nucleotides agree with TRBD2. Germline values: CDR1 MGHRA, CDR2 YSYEKL. The CDR3 is 16 amino acids. J lost 7 bases, V lost 0 bases, and 7 bases had no gene match. Here the CDR3 DNA reads TGCGCCAGCAGCCAAGAGGGAATAGCGGGGGCAAATGAGCAGTTCTTC. Translating gives CASSQEGIAGANEQFF.

The V gene is TRBV7-2, the J gene TRBJ1-2, with 7 bases fitting TRBD1. V dropped 3 bases and J dropped 3; count of bases not matched to a gene: 4. CDR1 is SGHTA and CDR2 is FQGNSA in the germline V gene. The CDR3 has 14 amino acids. CDR3 DNA: TGTGCCAGCAGCTTCGGCAGGGGGGACTATGGCTACACCTTC. Protein product: CASSFGRGDYGYTF.

This chain links TRBV7-3 with TRBJ2-7; 11 nucleotides align to TRBD2. Germline V gene lookup returns CDR1 SGHTA and CDR2 FQGTGA. Trimming removed 3 bases from V and 3 bases from J; junction bases left unmatched: 4. CDR3 length equals 15 residues. The CDR3 spells CASSLRLAGFYEQYF. Written as DNA, the CDR3 is TGTGCCAGCAGCTTGAGACTAGCGGGATTCTACGAGCAGTACTTC.

The chain combines TRBV29-1 with TRBJ2-2; D perhaps matches TRBD1 (6 bases). The CDR3 is 13 amino acids. Germline CDR1 SQVTM, CDR2 ANQGSEA. V lost 3 bases and J lost 7, with 12 bases in between. The CDR3 sequence is CSVESGAGGELFF. The CDR3 DNA reads as TGCAGCGTTGAGTCAGGGGCCGGCGGGGAGCTGTTTTTT.

This chain joins TRBV30 and TRBJ1-5; TRBD1 matches 7 bases. Germline V lookup: CDR1 GTSNPN, CDR2 SVGIG (reference sequence). V lost 2 bases, J lost 6 bases, and 10 bases stayed unmatched. The CDR3 spans 15 residues. The CDR3 here is CAWSLGQPGGQPQHF. In DNA form, the CDR3 reads TGTGCCTGGAGTTTGGGACAGCCCGGGGGTCAGCCCCAGCATTTT. The whole variable domain, filled in from reference TRBV30 and TRBJ1-5, reads SQTIHQWPATLVQPVGSPLSLECTVEGTSNPNLYWYRQAAGRGLQLLFYSVGIGQISSEVPQNLSASRPQDRQFILSSKKLLLSDSGFYLCAWSLGQPGGQPQHFGDGTRLSIL.

The V call is TRBV7-2, the J call TRBJ1-1; D is uncertain. Germline V gives CDR1 SGHTA, CDR2 FQGNSA. The CDR3 is made up of 16 amino acids. Trimming removed 1 base from V and 0 bases from J, with 12 bases in between. The CDR3 protein is CASSLVFGLLNTEAFF. DNA for the CDR3: TGTGCCAGCAGCTTAGTTTTCGGACTCCTGAACACTGAAGCTTTCTTT. Together with reference TRBV7-2 and TRBJ1-1, the CDR3 gives the full variable domain: GAGVSQSPSNKVTEKGKDVELRCDPISGHTALYWYRQSLGQGLEFLIYFQGNSAPDKSGLPSDRFSAERTGGSVSTLTIQRTQQEDSAVYLCASSLVFGLLNTEAFFGQGTRLTVV.

CDR3 coding DNA: TGTGCCAGCACCAGGGACGGATTGCGGACTGAAGCTTTCTTT. The encoded protein is CASTRDGLRTEAFF. The chain joins TRBV25-1 to TRBJ1-1; possibly TRBD1 for D (5 bases). Germline CDR1 is MGHDK and CDR2 is SYGVNS. The germline V and J ends were trimmed by 7 bases and 5 bases, with 17 bases remaining between them. CDR3 length: 14 amino acids.

V usage is TRBV13 and J usage is TRBJ2-1, with 12 bases that match TRBD1. The CDR3 consists of 15 residues. The J segment lost 9 bases and the V segment lost 1 base, leaving 4 bases of the junction unmatched. The germline V gene encodes CDR1 PRHDT and CDR2 FYEKMQ (reference sequence). The CDR3 loop reads CASSLVGDRGLEQFF. CDR3 DNA: TGTGCCAGCAGCTTAGTTGGGGACAGGGGGCTTGAGCAGTTCTTC.

The chain employs TRBV2 and TRBJ1-2; D is possibly TRBD1 (6 bases). Germline loops: CDR1 SNHLY, CDR2 FYNNEI. Trimming left V 6 bases short and J 10 bases short, with 18 bases between. CDR3 length: 13 amino acids. CDR3 nucleotide sequence: TGTGCCAGCAGCTTCGACAGGCGGTCCCCCTACACCTTC. Translated, it gives CASSFDRRSPYTF. Variable domain in full (rest from reference TRBV2 and TRBJ1-2): EPEVTQTPSHQVTQMGQEVILRCVPISNHLYFYWYRQILGQKVEFLVSFYNNEISEKSEIFDDQFSVERPDGSNFTLKIRSTKLEDSAMYFCASSFDRRSPYTFGSGTRLTVV.